A selection of T cell receptor beta chains follows, all from one sample in a study of blood T cell repertoires in COVID-19. Profiled with immunoSEQ multiplex PCR; TCRdb holds only in-frame clones, not every one. The table includes over 200,000 clones, 80% to 90% detected once. The sample taken for sequencing was peripheral blood. The origin of the receptors is a man aged 25 to 40 with COVID-19, enrolled during active disease. CDR3s include the opening cysteine and the closing phenylalanine or tryptophan. The order of the fields is CDR3 protein, CDR3 DNA, clone size, J gene, V gene, D gene. D genes are given only for firm matches. Size is omitted from some rows. Given values are once, few, many or a class for expanded clones.

CDR3 protein: CASSYRTAGYITEAFF
CDR3 DNA: TGTGCCAGCAGCTACCGCACTGCGGGGTATATCACTGAAGCTTTCTTT
clone size: -
J gene: TRBJ1-1
V gene: TRBV3-1/TRBV3-2
D gene: -

CDR3 protein: CASSSGRPDTQYF
CDR3 DNA: TGTGCCAGCAGTTCCGGGAGGCCAGATACGCAGTATTTT
clone size: -
J gene: TRBJ2-3
V gene: TRBV12-3/TRBV12-4
D gene: TRBD2

CDR3 protein: CASSVGTSGNEQFF
CDR3 DNA: TGTGCCAGCAGCGTAGGGACTAGCGGCAATGAGCAGTTCTTC
clone size: -
J gene: TRBJ2-1
V gene: TRBV7-3
D gene: TRBD2

CDR3 protein: CASSERLRKAVNTEAFF
CDR3 DNA: TGTGCCAGCAGTGAAAGGTTGAGGAAGGCAGTGAACACTGAAGCTTTCTTT
clone size: -
J gene: TRBJ1-1
V gene: TRBV6-1
D gene: -

CDR3 protein: CASSLSETAHNEQFF
CDR3 DNA: TGTGCCAGCAGCTTGTCTGAGACAGCTCACAATGAGCAGTTCTTC
clone size: -
J gene: TRBJ2-1
V gene: TRBV5-5
D gene: -

CDR3 protein: CAISPGYTEAFF
CDR3 DNA: TGTGCCATCAGCCCAGGTTACACTGAAGCTTTCTTT
clone size: -
J gene: TRBJ1-1
V gene: TRBV10-3
D gene: -

CDR3 protein: CASSQVAGSSYEQYF
CDR3 DNA: TGTGCCAGCAGCCAAGTGGCAGGTTCCTCCTACGAGCAGTACTTC
clone size: once
J gene: TRBJ2-7
V gene: TRBV3-1/TRBV3-2
D gene: -

CDR3 protein: CASSELPGQDDSGANVLTF
CDR3 DNA: TGTGCCAGCAGTGAACTACCGGGACAGGATGATTCCGGGGCCAACGTCCTGACTTTC
clone size: -
J gene: TRBJ2-6
V gene: TRBV2
D gene: TRBD1

CDR3 protein: CASIPTGGTKFNSYEQYF
CDR3 DNA: TGTGCCAGCATCCCGACAGGGGGCACGAAATTCAACTCCTACGAGCAGTACTTC
clone size: few
J gene: TRBJ2-7
V gene: TRBV28
D gene: TRBD1

CDR3 protein: CASSPRQGITGELFF
CDR3 DNA: TGTGCCAGCAGCCCTAGACAGGGAATCACCGGGGAGCTGTTTTTT
clone size: once
J gene: TRBJ2-2
V gene: TRBV9
D gene: TRBD1

CDR3 protein: CASSERATANTEAFF
CDR3 DNA: TGTGCCAGCAGTGAAAGGGCGACAGCGAACACTGAAGCTTTCTTT
clone size: -
J gene: TRBJ1-1
V gene: TRBV6-1
D gene: -

CDR3 protein: CASSPRQGAREKLFF
CDR3 DNA: TGTGCCAGCAGCCCCAGACAGGGGGCAAGAGAAAAACTGTTTTTT
clone size: -
J gene: TRBJ1-4
V gene: TRBV7-2
D gene: TRBD1

CDR3 protein: CASSGDRGLLRTEAFF
CDR3 DNA: TGCGCCAGCAGCGGGGACAGGGGCTTACTGAGGACTGAAGCTTTCTTT
clone size: few
J gene: TRBJ1-1
V gene: TRBV5-1
D gene: TRBD1

CDR3 protein: CASSSDTYEQYF
CDR3 DNA: TGTGCCAGCAGTTCGGACACCTACGAGCAGTACTTC
clone size: -
J gene: TRBJ2-7
V gene: TRBV12-3/TRBV12-4
D gene: -

CDR3 protein: CASRLGDRVAGYTF
CDR3 DNA: TGTGCCAGCAGATTGGGGGACAGGGTTGCGGGCTACACCTTC
clone size: once
J gene: TRBJ1-2
V gene: TRBV2
D gene: TRBD1

CDR3 protein: CASSWKGTWDNEQFF
CDR3 DNA: TGTGCCAGCAGTTGGAAGGGGACATGGGACAATGAGCAGTTCTTC
clone size: -
J gene: TRBJ2-1
V gene: TRBV6-5
D gene: -

CDR3 protein: CASIPAGTVYGYTF
CDR3 DNA: TGTGCCAGCATCCCAGCGGGGACGGTCTATGGCTACACCTTC
clone size: -
J gene: TRBJ1-2
V gene: TRBV28
D gene: -

CDR3 protein: CATSDGTGIAFF
CDR3 DNA: TGTGCCACCAGTGATGGGACAGGGATAGCTTTCTTT
clone size: -
J gene: TRBJ1-1
V gene: TRBV24-1
D gene: TRBD1

CDR3 protein: CASSGQGGSPLHF
CDR3 DNA: TGCGCCAGCAGTGGACAGGGCGGATCACCCCTCCACTTT
clone size: -
J gene: TRBJ1-6
V gene: TRBV10-2
D gene: TRBD1

CDR3 protein: CASSLDFQGENTEAFF
CDR3 DNA: TGCGCCAGCAGCTTGGATTTCCAGGGGGAAAACACTGAAGCTTTCTTT
clone size: once
J gene: TRBJ1-1
V gene: TRBV5-1
D gene: TRBD1

CDR3 protein: CASSIDSGGLLEAFF
CDR3 DNA: TGTGCCAGTAGTATCGATTCAGGGGGCCTGTTAGAAGCTTTCTTT
clone size: -
J gene: TRBJ1-1
V gene: TRBV19
D gene: TRBD1

CDR3 protein: CASSPLWGALNEQFF
CDR3 DNA: TGTGCCAGCAGCCCCCTTTGGGGAGCGCTCAATGAGCAGTTCTTC
clone size: -
J gene: TRBJ2-1
V gene: TRBV6-5
D gene: -

CDR3 protein: CASSPTTGVSGNTIYF
CDR3 DNA: TGTGCCAGCTCACCTACCACAGGGGTGTCTGGAAACACCATATATTTT
clone size: once
J gene: TRBJ1-3
V gene: TRBV18
D gene: TRBD1

CDR3 protein: CASSLGDTTTYEQYF
CDR3 DNA: TGTGCCAGCAGTTTAGGGGACACCACAACCTACGAGCAGTACTTC
clone size: -
J gene: TRBJ2-7
V gene: TRBV27
D gene: -

CDR3 protein: CASSLTTEAYGYTF
CDR3 DNA: TGTGCCAGCAGTTTAACGACAGAAGCCTATGGCTACACCTTC
clone size: -
J gene: TRBJ1-2
V gene: TRBV28
D gene: -